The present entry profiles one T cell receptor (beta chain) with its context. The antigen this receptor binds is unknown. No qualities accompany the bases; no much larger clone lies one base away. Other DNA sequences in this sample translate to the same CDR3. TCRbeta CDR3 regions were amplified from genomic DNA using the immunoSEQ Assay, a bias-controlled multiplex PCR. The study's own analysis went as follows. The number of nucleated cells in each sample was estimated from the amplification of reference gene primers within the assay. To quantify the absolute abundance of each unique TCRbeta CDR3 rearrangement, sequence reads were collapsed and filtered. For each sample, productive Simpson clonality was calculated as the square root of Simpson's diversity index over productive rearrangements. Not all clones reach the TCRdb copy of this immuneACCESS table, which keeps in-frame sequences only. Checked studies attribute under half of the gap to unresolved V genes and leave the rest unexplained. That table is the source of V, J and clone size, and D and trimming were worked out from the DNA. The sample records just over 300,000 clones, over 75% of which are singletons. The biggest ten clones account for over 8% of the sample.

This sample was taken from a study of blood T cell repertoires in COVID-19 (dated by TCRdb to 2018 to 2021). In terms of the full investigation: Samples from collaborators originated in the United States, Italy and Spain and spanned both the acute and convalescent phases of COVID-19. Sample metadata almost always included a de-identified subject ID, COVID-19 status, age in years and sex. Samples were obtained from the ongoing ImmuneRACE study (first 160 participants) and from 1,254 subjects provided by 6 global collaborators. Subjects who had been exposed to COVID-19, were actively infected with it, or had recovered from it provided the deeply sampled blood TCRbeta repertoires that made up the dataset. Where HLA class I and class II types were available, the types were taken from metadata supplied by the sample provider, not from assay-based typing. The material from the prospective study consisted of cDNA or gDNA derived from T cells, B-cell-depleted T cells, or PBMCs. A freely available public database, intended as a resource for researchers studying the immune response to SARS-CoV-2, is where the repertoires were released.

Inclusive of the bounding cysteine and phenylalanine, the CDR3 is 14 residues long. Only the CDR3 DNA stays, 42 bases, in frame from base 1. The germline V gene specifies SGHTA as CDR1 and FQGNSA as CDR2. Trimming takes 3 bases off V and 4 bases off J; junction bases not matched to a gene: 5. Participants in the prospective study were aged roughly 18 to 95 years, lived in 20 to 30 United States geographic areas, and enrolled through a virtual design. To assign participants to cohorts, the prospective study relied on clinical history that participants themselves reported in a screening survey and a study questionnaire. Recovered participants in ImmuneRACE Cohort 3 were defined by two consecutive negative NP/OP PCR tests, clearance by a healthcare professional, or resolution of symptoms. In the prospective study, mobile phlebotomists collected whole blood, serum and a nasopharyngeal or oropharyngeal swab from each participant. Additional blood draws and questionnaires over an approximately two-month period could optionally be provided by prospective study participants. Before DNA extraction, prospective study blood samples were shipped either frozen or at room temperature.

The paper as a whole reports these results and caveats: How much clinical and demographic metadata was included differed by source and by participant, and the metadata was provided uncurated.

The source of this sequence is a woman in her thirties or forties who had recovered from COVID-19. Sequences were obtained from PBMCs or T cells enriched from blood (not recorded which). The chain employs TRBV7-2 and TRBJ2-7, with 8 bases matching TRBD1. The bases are TGTGCCAGCAGCTTGGGCAGGGGGCTGTACGAGCAGTACTTC. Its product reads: CASSLGRGLYEQYF. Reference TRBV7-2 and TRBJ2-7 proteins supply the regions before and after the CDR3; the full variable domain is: GAGVSQSPSNKVTEKGKDVELRCDPISGHTALYWYRQSLGQGLEFLIYFQGNSAPDKSGLPSDRFSAERTGGSVSTLTIQRTQQEDSAVYLCASSLGRGLYEQYFGPGTRLTVT.